The clone carrying this T cell receptor (beta chain) was recorded at least ten times. The antigen remains unidentified. Germline CDR1 SGHVS, CDR2 FNYEAQ. Trimming removed 0 bases from V and 2 bases from J, with 10 bases in between. The CDR3 totals 16 residues. This sample stems from a study of CD8+CD57+ T cells in acquired aplastic anemia. About the research overall: Sorted CD4+ and CD8+ cells yielded DNA averaging around 3.2 ug.

Previously, flow cytometry had revealed CD8+CD57+ cell expansion in the patients chosen for sequencing. The patients, all of them, had severe acquired aplastic anemia. Notes on the study in general: Patients versus controls showed no significant CD8+ Simpson's diversity difference.

Genomic DNA constituted the template upon which TCR beta VDJ and CDR3 profiling was performed. TCRdb reanalysed the reads using MiXCR and keeps one entry per CDR3 protein. The repertoire includes 150,000 or so distinct CDR3 sequences, more than 45% of them detected once, and more than 1% sits in the top ten. Material: sorted CD4+, CD8+, or CD8+CD57+ T cells (not recorded which) from PBMCs. This clonotype was sampled from a human donor with aplastic anemia. V usage is TRBV7-6 and J usage is TRBJ2-2, with D maybe TRBD2 (5 bases). The CDR3: CASSLARVGNTGELFF. The CDR3 coding sequence is TGTGCCAGCAGCTTAGCGCGGGTGGGAAACACCGGGGAGCTGTTTTTT.